The 28 T cell receptor beta chains below come from one sample, sequenced in a study of CD8+CD57+ T cells in acquired aplastic anemia. Template material for TCR beta VDJ and CDR3 profiling consisted of genomic DNA. A single record per CDR3 protein comes from TCRdb applying MiXCR to the reads. The table lists 150,000 to 200,000 distinct CDR3 sequences, approximately 40% of them singletons. Sequences were obtained from sorted CD4+, CD8+, or CD8+CD57+ T cells (not recorded which) from PBMCs. The receptors were sampled from a human donor in good health.

The genes are TRBV2 and TRBJ1-2; D is unresolved. Trimming took off 6 bases at V and 7 bases at J, with 12 bases between the two ends. CDR1 and CDR2 (germline): SNHLY, FYNNEI. This CDR3 spans 12 amino acids. DNA of the CDR3: TGTGCCAGCAGCTCCACAGAGTTTGGCTACACCTTC. It translates to CASSSTEFGYTF.

The chain uses TRBV20-1 and TRBJ1-5; D may be TRBD1 (6 bases). The CDR3 length is 14 residues. Germline V gives CDR1 DFQATT, CDR2 SNEGSKA (reference sequence). V lost 1 base and J 5 bases, leaving 12 bases between the germline ends. DNA for the CDR3: TGCAGTGCTAGAGGTCCAGGGGTCCATCAGCCCCAGCATTTT. It is translated as CSARGPGVHQPQHF.

This clonotype was detected ten times or more. The rearrangement uses TRBV5-6 and TRBJ2-7, with D perhaps being TRBD1 or TRBD2 (5 bases each). Trimming removed 2 bases at V and 5 bases at J, with 11 bases between. CDR1 is SGHDT and CDR2 is YYEEEE in the germline V gene. CDR3 length equals 13 residues. Here the CDR3 DNA reads TGTGCCAGCAGCTTCGGGGCATTTGACGAGCAGTACTTC. It encodes CASSFGAFDEQYF.

This clonotype was found a few times. CDR3 bases: TGCAGCGTTGCATCGGGGACAGGGCACGAGCAGTACTTC. Its translation: CSVASGTGHEQYF. The V call is TRBV29-1, the J call TRBJ2-7; 9 nucleotides agree with TRBD1. The CDR3 contains 13 residues. Unmatched junction bases numbered 6, after V lost 4 bases and J lost 5 bases. Germline CDR1 SQVTM, CDR2 ANQGSEA.

V is TRBV7-3 and J is TRBJ2-3, with D possibly matching TRBD1 (6 bases). Germline CDR1 SGHTA, CDR2 FQGTGA. Trimming cost V 7 bases and J 0 bases, with 14 bases left between them. The CDR3 is made up of 15 amino acids. The CDR3: CASNPRGTSTDTQYF. CDR3 coding DNA: TGTGCCAGCAACCCCAGGGGCACTAGCACAGATACGCAGTATTTT.

This chain links TRBV19 with TRBJ2-7, with a weak D call TRBD1 (6 bases). The CDR3 has 14 amino acids. V was cut by 4 bases and J by 2 bases, with 12 bases left in between. CDR1 and CDR2 (germline): LNHDA, SQIVND (reference sequence). DNA of the CDR3: TGTGCCAGTAGTAACCACAGGGCAACCTACGAGCAGTACTTC. Protein: CASSNHRATYEQYF. The complete variable domain, with remaining parts taken from reference TRBV19 and TRBJ2-7, reads DGGITQSPKYLFRKEGQNVTLSCEQNLNHDAMYWYRQDPGQGLRLIYYSQIVNDFQKGDIAEGYSVSREKKESFPLTVTSAQKNPTAFYLCASSNHRATYEQYFGPGTRLTVT.

This clonotype is a singleton in its sample. A much larger clone differs from this one at a single base, so this may be a read error. The chain is built from TRBV5-5 and TRBJ1-1; a possible D gene is TRBD1 (5 bases). Germline values: CDR1 SGHKS, CDR2 YYEKEE (reference sequence). V shed 4 bases and J shed 5 bases, with 18 bases lying between them. This CDR3 has 15 residues. The CDR3 nucleotides are TGTGCCAGCAGCGAAGGAGGGGCGGTTGGGACTGAAGCTTTCTTT. This sequence encodes CASSEGGAVGTEAFF.

Comments on this clonotype: A single base separates this from a much larger clone, so it may be a read error. CDR3 in DNA: TGTGCCAGCAGCAATAGTGGATCCTATGGCTACACCTTC. Encoded protein: CASSNSGSYGYTF. The chain joins TRBV7-9 to TRBJ1-2; D is unresolved. This CDR3 comprises 13 residues. The V gene lost 5 bases and the J gene lost 4 bases, with 11 bases spanning the gap. Germline lookup yields CDR1 SEHNR and CDR2 FQNEAQ (reference sequence). The full variable domain, its missing parts supplied by reference TRBV7-9 and TRBJ1-2, is DTGVSQNPRHKITKRGQNVTFRCDPISEHNRLYWYRQTLGQGPEFLTYFQNEAQLEKSRLLSDRFSAERPKGSFSTLEIQRTEQGDSAMYLCASSNSGSYGYTFGSGTRLTVV.

The sample holds many counts of this clonotype. This chain connects TRBV20-1 to TRBJ1-4, with no clear D. The CDR3 runs 12 residues. CDR1 and CDR2 (germline): DFQATT, SNEGSKA (reference sequence). V lost 3 bases to trimming and J lost 8 bases, with 10 bases between them. CDR3 residues: CSARGNGEKLFF. The CDR3 DNA is TGCAGTGCTAGGGGAAACGGGGAAAAACTGTTTTTT.

This clonotype was detected only once. This could be a read error, since a much larger clone is one nucleotide away. The chain links TRBV9 to TRBJ2-4; TRBD1 aligns across 7 bases. The CDR3 runs to 15 residues. In germline, CDR1 is SGDLS, CDR2 YYNGEE. CDR3 sequence (DNA): TGTGGCAGCAGCGTAGTAGGGGGCAGTAACAACATTCAGTACTTC. It translates to CGSSVVGGSNNIQYF.

The chain carries TRBV5-1 and TRBJ1-2; 9 bases map to TRBD1. The J segment lost 7 bases and the V segment lost 3 bases, leaving 7 bases of the junction unmatched. CDR1 and CDR2 (germline): SGHRS, YFSETQ. This CDR3 has 14 amino acids. The CDR3 DNA reads as TGCGCCAGCAGCTACGGGACAGGGACTGTTGGCTACACCTTC. Protein product: CASSYGTGTVGYTF.

This clonotype was counted ten times or more. The V call is TRBV14, the J call TRBJ1-3; 7 bases line up with TRBD1. The length of the CDR3 is 17 residues. Per germline, CDR1 SGHDN and CDR2 FVKESK. V lost 5 bases to trimming and J lost 4 bases; unmatched junction nucleotides: 14. The CDR3 spells CASSNPVDRVLGNTIYF. Here the CDR3 DNA reads TGTGCCAGCAGCAATCCCGTCGACAGGGTCCTCGGAAACACCATATATTTT.

The CDR3 loop is CSALQGLAGYTF. CDR3 nucleotide sequence: TGCAGTGCCCTCCAGGGTTTGGCTGGCTACACCTTC. This chain joins TRBV20-1 and TRBJ1-2; D perhaps matches TRBD1 (5 bases). Trimming took 6 bases from V and 7 from J, leaving 15 bases between them. This CDR3 contains 12 residues. Looked up from germline, CDR1 is DFQATT and CDR2 is SNEGSKA (reference sequence).

The chain combines TRBV30 with TRBJ2-1, with TRBD1 identical over 7 bases. Germline V gene sequence: CDR1 GTSNPN, CDR2 SVGIG (reference sequence). The V gene end was trimmed by 3 bases and the J gene end by 15 bases; junction bases not matched to a gene: 11. This CDR3 region has 12 residues. The CDR3 region is CAWSPRQGWTFF. The CDR3 DNA is TGTGCCTGGAGCCCCAGACAGGGTTGGACGTTCTTC. Full variable domain (remainder filled in from reference TRBV30 and TRBJ2-1): SQTIHQWPATLVQPVGSPLSLECTVEGTSNPNLYWYRQAAGRGLQLLFYSVGIGQISSEVPQNLSASRPQDRQFILSSKKLLLSDSGFYLCAWSPRQGWTFFGPGTRLTVL.

CDR3 nucleotide sequence: TGTGCCAGCAGTTTAAGTATGGGTCGCTTGCAAGCTTTCTTT. Translated, it gives CASSLSMGRLQAFF. This chain connects TRBV27 to TRBJ1-1; D is unclear. Germline loops: CDR1 MNHEY, CDR2 SMNVEV (reference sequence). V lost 2 bases to trimming and J lost 9 bases, with 16 bases between them. The CDR3 is 14 amino acids.

The V and J genes are TRBV19 and TRBJ2-5, with D possibly being TRBD2 (6 bases). The CDR3 length is 14 residues. CDR1 is LNHDA, CDR2 SQIVND, per germline (reference sequence). Trimming shortened V by 4 bases and J by 4 bases, and 13 bases separated the two germline ends. The CDR3 here is CASSTGGGRETQYF. DNA for the CDR3: TGTGCCAGTAGTACCGGGGGAGGACGAGAGACCCAGTACTTC.

This clonotype was observed at least ten times. The V gene is TRBV15, the J gene TRBJ1-1; no clear D. V dropped 4 bases and J dropped 1 base, with 10 bases sitting between them. This CDR3 has 14 amino acids. CDR1 and CDR2 (germline): LNHNV, YYDKDF (reference sequence). As DNA, the CDR3 is TGTGCCACCAGCACCGGTTTACAGAACACTGAAGCTTTCTTT. Translated, it gives CATSTGLQNTEAFF.

In its sample, this clonotype was seen many times. The chain combines TRBV6-1 with TRBJ1-2; 7 nucleotides align to TRBD1. With V trimmed by 3 bases and J by 4 bases, 5 bases remained unmatched. The CDR3 has 14 amino acids. Germline-derived CDR1 and CDR2 are MNHNS and SASEGT. In nucleotides, the CDR3 is TGTGCCAGCAGTGAGGGGGACAGTTTCTATGGCTACACCTTC. Translated, it gives CASSEGDSFYGYTF.

This chain links TRBV10-2 with TRBJ1-5, with a weak D call TRBD1 (6 bases). Trimming removed 4 bases at V and 5 bases at J, with 9 bases between. The CDR3 totals 13 residues. Per the germline V gene, CDR1 is WSHSY and CDR2 is SAAADI. The DNA of the CDR3 is TGCGCCAGCAGTGGAAACAGGGATCAGCCCCAGCATTTT. This translates into CASSGNRDQPQHF.

This clonotype was recorded many times. This sequence joins TRBV6-1 and TRBJ2-3, with D possibly being TRBD1 (6 bases). Germline CDR1 and CDR2: MNHNS and SASEGT. V lost 6 bases and J 3 bases, leaving 10 bases between the germline ends. The CDR3 contains 13 residues. In DNA form, the CDR3 reads TGTGCCAGCAGAGGAACAGGGACAGATACGCAGTATTTT. Protein sequence: CASRGTGTDTQYF.

This clonotype was recorded at least ten times. The V and J genes are TRBV13 and TRBJ1-6; D possibly corresponds to TRBD1 (5 bases). The germline V and J ends were trimmed by 0 bases and 7 bases, with 19 bases remaining between them. Per germline, CDR1 PRHDT and CDR2 FYEKMQ (reference sequence). The CDR3 has 18 amino acids. The CDR3 sequence is CASSLGRGRRIGNSPLHF. CDR3 DNA sequence: TGTGCCAGCAGCTTAGGCCGGGGCAGAAGAATCGGGAATTCACCCCTCCACTTT.

This clonotype was found many times. V is TRBV20-1 and J is TRBJ2-3, with TRBD2 identical over 8 bases. Trimming removed 3 bases from V and 6 bases from J; junction bases left unmatched: 17. The germline V gene encodes CDR1 DFQATT and CDR2 SNEGSKA (reference sequence). This CDR3 has 17 residues. The CDR3: CSASSGGAQNRGDTQYF. The CDR3 bases are TGCAGTGCTAGCTCCGGGGGGGCCCAGAATCGTGGGGATACGCAGTATTTT.

This chain connects TRBV11-2 to TRBJ2-7, with 13 bases lining up with TRBD2. The CDR3 contains 17 residues. Germline CDR1 reads SGHAT; CDR2 reads FQNNGV. The junction had 7 bases not matched to a gene; V was cut back by 5 bases and J by 0 bases. CDR3 bases: TGTGCCAGCAGCCCAGAAAGGACTAGCGGGAGCTCCTACGAGCAGTACTTC. Amino acids: CASSPERTSGSSYEQYF.

Concerning this clonotype itself: This may arise from a read error, as a much more abundant clone is one base away. The V gene is TRBV6-5, the J gene TRBJ1-2; the D is unclear. The CDR3 consists of 12 residues. The ends were cut back, 2 bases at V and 13 bases at J, with 14 bases in the middle. From germline, CDR1 is MNHEY and CDR2 SVGAGI. CDR3 protein: CASSYNPPPSTF. The CDR3 DNA reads as TGTGCCAGCAGTTACAATCCGCCCCCAAGCACCTTC.

This clonotype has just a few counts. Just one base apart from a much larger clone, this may be a read error. J is TRBJ2-1 and V is TRBV6-1, with D perhaps assigned TRBD1 or TRBD2 (6 bases each). Per germline, CDR1 MNHNS and CDR2 SASEGT. The CDR3 is 13 amino acids. With 7 bases removed from V and 10 bases from J, the gap between germline ends came to 17 bases. DNA of the CDR3: TGTGCCAGCATCGAGGCCGGGGGCAAAGAGCAGTTCTTC. This sequence encodes CASIEAGGKEQFF.

This clonotype was detected ten times or more. The V and J genes are TRBV7-9 and TRBJ2-3; D gene ambiguous. This CDR3 spans 16 amino acids. Trimming removed 2 bases at V and 0 bases at J, with 12 bases between. CDR1 and CDR2 from the germline V gene are SEHNR and FQNEAQ (reference sequence). The DNA for the CDR3 is TGTGCCAGCAGCTTAATTCGGTCTGTAAGCACAGATACGCAGTATTTT. Amino acid sequence: CASSLIRSVSTDTQYF.

Note on this clonotype: This clone may be a read error of a much larger clone one base away. The CDR3 DNA reads TGCAGTGCCGGGGGGGACCAAGAGACCCAGTACTTC. Protein product: CSAGGDQETQYF. This chain joins TRBV20-1 and TRBJ2-5; 8 positions match TRBD2. Germline V lookup: CDR1 DFQATT, CDR2 SNEGSKA (reference sequence). The CDR3 length is 12 residues. The V and J ends lost 6 bases and 0 bases, in that order; junction bases with no gene match: 0.

The chain couples TRBV5-1 to TRBJ2-1; 7 bases are a match to TRBD2. The trim removed 8 bases at V and 2 bases at J, leaving 7 bases unmatched. Germline lookup yields CDR1 SGHRS and CDR2 YFSETQ. The CDR3 runs 14 residues. CDR3 coding DNA: TGCGCCAGTACAAGACTAGCCCCCTACAATGAGCAGTTCTTC. This codes for CASTRLAPYNEQFF.